This T cell receptor (beta chain) was captured by sequencing in a study of regulatory T cells in long-lasting Graves disease. This clonotype was detected only a few times. Time point here: newly diagnosed GD, antithyroid drugs for less than 3 months. After RNA was extracted from PBMCs, the TCR library was made from it. Patients came from an endocrinology department in Xi'an, China. For TCR beta, libraries came from iRepertoire HTBI primers and Arm-PCR of CDR3 regions. TCRdb reprocessed the multiplex PCR reads with MiXCR, giving one entry per CDR3 protein. The profile shows under 500,000 distinct CDR3 sequences, 15% to 20% of them singletons. The sample was also reused in another study, on T cells in Graves' hyperthyroidism and ophthalmopathy. That paper notes: Thyroid ultrasound, orbital computed tomography, clinical symptoms, and serum thyroxine and TRAb underpinned diagnoses. First-round RT-PCR of the TCR CDR3 relied on the HTBI primer set.

The receptor was derived from a woman in her twenties or thirties with Graves disease. The starting material was peripheral blood mononuclear cells (PBMCs), obtained at new diagnosis, from a patient treated with antithyroid drugs.

The CDR3 DNA follows: TGTGCCAGCAGCGTGACAGGGACTCTTACTAACTATGGCTACACCTTC. It encodes CASSVTGTLTNYGYTF. V usage is TRBV2 and J usage is TRBJ1-2; 7 nucleotides agree with TRBD1. Germline V gives CDR1 SNHLY, CDR2 FYNNEI. CDR3 length: 16 residues. J was trimmed by 0 bases and V by 6 bases; bases with no gene match: 10.